A selection of T cell receptor beta chains follows, all from one sample in a study of shared clonotypes between healthy human individuals. Assay used: immunoSEQ multiplex PCR; TCRdb lists only in-frame clones, some missing. The repertoire includes around 2,000,000 clones, about 92% of them detected once, and more than 1.5% sits in the top ten. Sequenced: naive CD8+ T cells from PBMCs. The receptor set was obtained from a man younger than 35 in good health. Some clones in this sample may be carry-over from other donors' samples. CDR3s include the opening cysteine and the closing phenylalanine or tryptophan. A D gene is named only where the DNA matches it firmly.

V | D | CDR3
TRBV28 | TRBD1 | CASSAPGTDGYNEQFF
TRBV6-1 | - | CASSEVEGPYEQYF
TRBV7-3 | - | CASSLTFRGKETQYF
TRBV5-1 | TRBD2 | CASSPGLAGLAKNIQYF
TRBV27 | - | CASRTPFSGVGTEAFF
TRBV6-5 | - | CASSYSAPESNEQFF
TRBV5-6 | - | CASSYTPRTVNTEAFF
TRBV11-3 | - | CASSLDPGTGELFF
TRBV11-3 | TRBD2 | CASSLTSGIQQYF
TRBV10-1 | - | CASSATKMNTEAFF
TRBV4-1 | - | CASSPLDGRRWSDEQFF
TRBV6-5 | TRBD1 | CASSHGTGGLYEQYF
TRBV7-9 | - | CASSHPSRDVRRSTF
TRBV9 | TRBD2 | CASSVIAGGPQETQYF
TRBV25-1 | TRBD2 | CASSDPLAVHNEQFF
TRBV28 | - | CASSTYRDIADIGGEETQYF
TRBV7-9 | - | CASSSPYHTEAFF
TRBV29-1 | TRBD2 | CSVRGSGRPDTQYF
TRBV19 | - | CASSTPITGKGQPQHF
TRBV28 | - | CASSPLGPGSSYEQYF
TRBV27 | TRBD2 | CASSTSGNPADTQYF
TRBV6-4 | TRBD2 | CASSEEGLAGGWANEQFF
TRBV2 | TRBD2 | CASSGSGSGNEQFF
TRBV27 | - | CASSLRATNEKLFF
TRBV9 | TRBD1 | CASSVDDRDRGLGYTF
TRBV14 | - | CASSHKGQNIQYF
TRBV7-9 | - | CASSLGRDPTQYF
TRBV15 | - | CATSRLRQYSGNTIYF
TRBV27 | TRBD1 | CASSPEGQGVWETQYF
TRBV7-9 | TRBD2 | CASSDSGASTDTQYF
TRBV7-8 | TRBD2 | CASSSEPGGFNEQFF
TRBV7-2 | - | CASSPGLYTGELFF
TRBV6-5 | - | CASSLGGTAQSEQFF
TRBV19 | TRBD1 | CASRPGQGALGYTF
TRBV28 | TRBD1 | CASTADREVDEQYF